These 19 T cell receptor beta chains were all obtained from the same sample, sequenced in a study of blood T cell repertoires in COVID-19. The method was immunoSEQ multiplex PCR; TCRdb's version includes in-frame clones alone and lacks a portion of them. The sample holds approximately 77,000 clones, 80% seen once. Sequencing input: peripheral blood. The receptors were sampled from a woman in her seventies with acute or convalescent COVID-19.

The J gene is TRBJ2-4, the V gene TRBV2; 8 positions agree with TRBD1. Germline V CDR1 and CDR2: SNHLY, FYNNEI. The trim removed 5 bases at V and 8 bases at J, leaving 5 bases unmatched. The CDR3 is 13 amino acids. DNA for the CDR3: TGTGCCAGCAGTCAGGGGGCGAAGGACATTCAGTACTTC. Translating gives CASSQGAKDIQYF.

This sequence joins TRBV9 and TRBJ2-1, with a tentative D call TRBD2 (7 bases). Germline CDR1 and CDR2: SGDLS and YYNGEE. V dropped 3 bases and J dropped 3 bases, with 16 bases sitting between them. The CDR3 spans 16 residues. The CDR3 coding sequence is TGTGCCAGCAGCGCCCAGCCGGGGGGCCTCTACAATGAGCAGTTCTTC. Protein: CASSAQPGGLYNEQFF.

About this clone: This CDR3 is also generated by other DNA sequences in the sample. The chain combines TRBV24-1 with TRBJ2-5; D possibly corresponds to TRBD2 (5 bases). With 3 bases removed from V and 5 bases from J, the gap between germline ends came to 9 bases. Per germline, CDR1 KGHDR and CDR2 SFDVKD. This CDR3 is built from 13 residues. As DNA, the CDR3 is TGTGCCACCAGTGATGGGCCGGGGGAGACCCAGTACTTC. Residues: CATSDGPGETQYF.

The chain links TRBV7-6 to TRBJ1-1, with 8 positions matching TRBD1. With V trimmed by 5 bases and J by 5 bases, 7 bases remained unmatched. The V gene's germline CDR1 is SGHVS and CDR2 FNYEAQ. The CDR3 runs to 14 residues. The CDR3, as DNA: TGTGCCAGCAGCCCCGACAGGGGAGGGACTGAAGCTTTCTTT. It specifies CASSPDRGGTEAFF.

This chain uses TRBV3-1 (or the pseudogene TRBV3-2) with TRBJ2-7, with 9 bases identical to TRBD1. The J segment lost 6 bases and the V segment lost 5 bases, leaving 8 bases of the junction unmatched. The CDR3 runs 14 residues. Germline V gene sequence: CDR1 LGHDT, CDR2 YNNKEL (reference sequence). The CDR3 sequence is CASSSGTGYGEQYF. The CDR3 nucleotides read TGTGCCAGCAGCTCCGGGACAGGGTACGGCGAGCAGTACTTC.

CDR3 sequence (DNA): TGCAGCGTTGTCTGGGCCCAAAACAGGGGGCAGGAGTATGAGCAGTTCTTC. Its translation is CSVVWAQNRGQEYEQFF. The V call is TRBV29-1, the J call TRBJ2-1, with 9 bases that match TRBD1. The CDR3 sequence is 17 residues long. V trimming: 4 bases; J trimming: 8 bases; junction bases outside the gene matches: 18. Germline loops: CDR1 SQVTM, CDR2 ANQGSEA.

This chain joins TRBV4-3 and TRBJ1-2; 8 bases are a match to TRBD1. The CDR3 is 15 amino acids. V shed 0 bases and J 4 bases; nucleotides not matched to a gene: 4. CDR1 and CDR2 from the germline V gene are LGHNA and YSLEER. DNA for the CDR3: TGCGCCAGCAGCCAAGAGAGACAGGGGATCTATGGCTACACCTTC. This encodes CASSQERQGIYGYTF.

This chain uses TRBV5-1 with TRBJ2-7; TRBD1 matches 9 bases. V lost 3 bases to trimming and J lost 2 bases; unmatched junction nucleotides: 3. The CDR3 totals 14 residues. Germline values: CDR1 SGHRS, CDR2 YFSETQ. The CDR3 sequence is CASSWDRATYEQYF. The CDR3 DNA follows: TGCGCCAGCAGCTGGGACAGGGCCACCTACGAGCAGTACTTC.

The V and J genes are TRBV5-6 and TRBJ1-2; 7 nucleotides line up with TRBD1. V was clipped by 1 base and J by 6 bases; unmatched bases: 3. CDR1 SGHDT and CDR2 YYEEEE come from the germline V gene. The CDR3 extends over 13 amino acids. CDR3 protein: CASSLRQGDGYTF. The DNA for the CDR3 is TGTGCCAGCAGCTTGAGACAGGGTGATGGCTACACCTTC.

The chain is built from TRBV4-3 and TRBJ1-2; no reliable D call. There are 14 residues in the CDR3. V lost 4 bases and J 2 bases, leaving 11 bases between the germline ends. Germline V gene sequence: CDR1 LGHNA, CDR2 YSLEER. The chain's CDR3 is CASSPSTGNYGYTF. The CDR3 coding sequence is TGCGCCAGCAGCCCTTCCACGGGAAACTATGGCTACACCTTC.

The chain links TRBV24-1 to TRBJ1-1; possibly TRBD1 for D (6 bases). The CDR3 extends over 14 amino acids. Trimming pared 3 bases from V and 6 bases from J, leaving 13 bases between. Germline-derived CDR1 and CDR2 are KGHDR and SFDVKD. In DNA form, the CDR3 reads TGTGCCACCAGTGATACCAGGGGTGGACCTGAAGCTTTCTTT. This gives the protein CATSDTRGGPEAFF.

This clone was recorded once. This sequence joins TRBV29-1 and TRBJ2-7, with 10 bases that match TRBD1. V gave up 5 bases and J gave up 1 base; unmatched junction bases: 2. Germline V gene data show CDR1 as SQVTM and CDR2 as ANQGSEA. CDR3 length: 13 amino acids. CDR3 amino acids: CSVRTGGSYEQYF. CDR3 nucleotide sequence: TGCAGCGTTCGGACAGGGGGATCCTACGAGCAGTACTTC.

CDR3 in DNA: TGTGCCAGCACCCTGGGGGGGAATGGCTACACCTTC. Amino acid sequence: CASTLGGNGYTF. The rearrangement links TRBV12-3 or TRBV12-4 to TRBJ1-2, with TRBD1 as a possible D gene (5 bases). V lost 7 bases, J lost 6 bases, and 12 bases lay in between. This CDR3 is 12 amino acids long.

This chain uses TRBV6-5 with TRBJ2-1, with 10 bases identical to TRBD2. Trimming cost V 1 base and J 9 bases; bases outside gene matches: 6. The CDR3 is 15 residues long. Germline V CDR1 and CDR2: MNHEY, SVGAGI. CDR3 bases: TGTGCCAGCAGTTACTGGGGTAGCGGGGGGTCTGAGCAGTTCTTC. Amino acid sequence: CASSYWGSGGSEQFF.

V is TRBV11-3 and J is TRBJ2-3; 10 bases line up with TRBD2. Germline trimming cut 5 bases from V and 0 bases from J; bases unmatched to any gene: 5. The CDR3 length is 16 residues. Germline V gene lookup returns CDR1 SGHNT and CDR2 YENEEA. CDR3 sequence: CASSPSLAGSTDTQYF. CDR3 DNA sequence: TGTGCCAGCAGCCCCTCACTAGCGGGAAGCACAGATACGCAGTATTTT.

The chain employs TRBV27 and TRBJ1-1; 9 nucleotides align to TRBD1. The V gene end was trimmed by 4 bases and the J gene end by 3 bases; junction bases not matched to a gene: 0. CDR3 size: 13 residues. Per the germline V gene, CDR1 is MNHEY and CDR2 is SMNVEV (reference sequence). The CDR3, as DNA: TGTGCCAGCAGTTGGACAGGGGACACTGAAGCTTTCTTT. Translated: CASSWTGDTEAFF.

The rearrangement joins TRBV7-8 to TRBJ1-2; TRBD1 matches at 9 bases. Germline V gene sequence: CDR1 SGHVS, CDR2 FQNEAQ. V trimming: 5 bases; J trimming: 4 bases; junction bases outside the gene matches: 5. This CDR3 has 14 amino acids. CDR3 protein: CASSPGQGIYGYTF. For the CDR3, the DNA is TGTGCCAGCAGCCCCGGACAGGGGATCTATGGCTACACCTTC.

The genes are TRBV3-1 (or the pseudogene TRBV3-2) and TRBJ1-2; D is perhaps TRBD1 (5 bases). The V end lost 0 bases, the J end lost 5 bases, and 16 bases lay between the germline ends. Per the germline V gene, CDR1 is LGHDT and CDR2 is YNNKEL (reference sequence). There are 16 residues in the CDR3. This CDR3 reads CASSQDGGKGRYGYTF. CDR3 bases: TGTGCCAGCAGCCAAGATGGAGGGAAGGGGCGTTATGGCTACACCTTC.

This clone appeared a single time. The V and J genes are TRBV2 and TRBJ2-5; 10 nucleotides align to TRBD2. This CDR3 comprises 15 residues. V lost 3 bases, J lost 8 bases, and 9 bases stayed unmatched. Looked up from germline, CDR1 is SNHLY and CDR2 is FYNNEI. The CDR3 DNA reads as TGTGCCAGCAGTGAGCCGGCTAGCGGGGGATTAACCCAGTACTTC. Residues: CASSEPASGGLTQYF.